These 27 T cell receptor beta chains were sequenced from one sample in a study of T cell responses to AZD1222 COVID-19 vaccine. Profiling relied on immunoSEQ multiplex PCR, and the TCRdb table lists in-frame clones only, not all of them. The sample consists of about 120,000 clones, roughly 85% of them appearing once. Source: peripheral blood, taken on day 0 of MenACWY control vaccination. Receptors originate from an adult in good health.

The V and J genes are TRBV4-1 and TRBJ2-3, with 13 bases that match TRBD2. Unmatched junction bases numbered 12, after V lost 4 bases and J lost 5 bases. Germline lookup yields CDR1 MGHRA and CDR2 YSYEKL. This CDR3 is 18 amino acids long. CDR3 loop: CASSPGLAGFAGVDTQYF. The CDR3 DNA sequence: TGCGCCAGCAGCCCGGGACTAGCGGGGTTCGCCGGGGTAGATACGCAGTATTTT.

The chain is built from TRBV19 and TRBJ2-5; TRBD1 agrees at 7 bases. Germline CDR1 and CDR2: LNHDA and SQIVND (reference sequence). The CDR3 runs to 18 residues. Unmatched junction bases numbered 18, after V lost 6 bases and J lost 2 bases. The CDR3 DNA reads as TGTGCCAGTAGCCTAACCCGGACAGGCGACAGATCACAAGAGACCCAGTACTTC. Amino acid sequence: CASSLTRTGDRSQETQYF.

The rearrangement uses TRBV9 and TRBJ1-1; D is unclear. From germline, CDR1 is SGDLS and CDR2 YYNGEE. Trimming took off 2 bases at V and 2 bases at J, with 7 bases between the two ends. This CDR3 is 13 amino acids long. CDR3 coding DNA: TGTGCCAGCAGCGTTTATCTTAACACTGAAGCTTTCTTT. It codes for CASSVYLNTEAFF. Combining the CDR3 with reference TRBV9 and TRBJ1-1 gives the whole variable domain DSGVTQTPKHLITATGQRVTLRCSPRSGDLSVYWYQQSLDQGLQFLIQYYNGEERAKGNILERFSAQQFPDLHSELNLSSLELGDSALYFCASSVYLNTEAFFGQGTRLTVV.

The rearrangement joins TRBV11-2 to TRBJ1-1, with a possible D match to TRBD1 (5 bases). V was pared by 1 base and J by 11 bases, with 20 bases between. The germline CDR1 and CDR2 sequences are SGHAT and FQNNGV. This CDR3 region has 15 residues. CDR3 protein: CASSLVGGGPTKAFF. The CDR3 bases are TGTGCCAGCAGCTTAGTCGGGGGAGGTCCTACCAAGGCTTTCTTT.

V gene TRBV7-3 combines with J gene TRBJ2-6; D is unclear. V dropped 5 bases and J dropped 2 bases, with 4 bases sitting between them. Germline V gene data show CDR1 as SGHTA and CDR2 as FQGTGA. The CDR3 has 13 amino acids. The chain's CDR3 is CASSIAGANVLTF. The CDR3 nucleotides are TGTGCCAGCAGCATCGCTGGGGCCAACGTCCTGACTTTC.

The V call is TRBV7-2, the J call TRBJ2-3; D may correspond to TRBD1 or TRBD2 (6 bases each). V was clipped by 4 bases and J by 2 bases, with 19 bases between them. Germline V gene lookup returns CDR1 SGHTA and CDR2 FQGNSA. The CDR3 covers 17 residues. This CDR3 is CASSSEGGLPYTDTQYF. CDR3 in DNA: TGTGCCAGCAGCTCCGAGGGGGGTTTACCCTACACAGATACGCAGTATTTT.

This clone was recorded once. The chain employs TRBV18 and TRBJ2-5; 10 bases are a match to TRBD2. The germline gives CDR1 KGHSH, CDR2 LQKENI. V shed 5 bases and J 2 bases; nucleotides not matched to a gene: 2. The CDR3 covers 14 residues. CDR3 nucleotides: TGTGCCAGCTCAACTAGCGGGGTACAAGAGACCCAGTACTTC. Its protein is CASSTSGVQETQYF.

The chain employs TRBV7-9 and TRBJ2-2; 10 nucleotides line up with TRBD2. The CDR3 covers 15 residues. Germline assignment: CDR1 SEHNR and CDR2 FQNEAQ (reference sequence). The V gene end was trimmed by 5 bases and the J gene end by 4 bases; junction bases not matched to a gene: 4. The CDR3, as DNA: TGTGCCAGCAGCCTGTTAGCGGGGGGCACCGGGGAGCTGTTTTTT. This gives the protein CASSLLAGGTGELFF.

V and J are TRBV7-9 and TRBJ2-3; TRBD1 agrees at 8 bases. There are 16 residues in the CDR3. CDR1 SEHNR and CDR2 FQNEAQ come from the germline V gene (reference sequence). V gave up 5 bases and J gave up 0 bases; unmatched junction bases: 7. CDR3 amino acids: CASSRTGGTSTDTQYF. CDR3 sequence (DNA): TGTGCCAGCAGCAGAACAGGGGGGACCAGCACAGATACGCAGTATTTT.

The chain recombines TRBV7-2 with TRBJ2-5, with 8 bases that match TRBD2. From germline, CDR1 is SGHTA and CDR2 FQGNSA. Germline trimming cut 4 bases from V and 7 bases from J; bases unmatched to any gene: 14. The CDR3 runs to 16 residues. CDR3 residues: CASSSVGTRGIVTQYF. The DNA for the CDR3 is TGTGCCAGCAGCTCAGTCGGGACTAGAGGTATCGTGACCCAGTACTTC.

This clone appeared a single time. The genes are TRBV10-3 and TRBJ1-1; a weak D match, TRBD1 (6 bases). The V gene's germline CDR1 is ENHRY and CDR2 SYGVKD. V was trimmed by 3 bases and J by 0 bases, leaving 14 bases between them. The CDR3 is 16 amino acids. CDR3 residues: CAISDRDKQVNTEAFF. DNA of the CDR3: TGTGCCATCAGTGACAGGGACAAACAAGTGAACACTGAAGCTTTCTTT.

The chain carries TRBV7-9 and TRBJ1-2; D gene unclear. This CDR3 is 9 amino acids long. Germline CDR1 SEHNR, CDR2 FQNEAQ (reference sequence). The CDR3 sequence is CQESWGYTF. In DNA form, the CDR3 reads TGTCAGGAATCGTGGGGCTACACCTTC.

The chain couples TRBV6-5 to TRBJ1-6; 12 nucleotides match TRBD1. V lost 4 bases and J lost 10; bases outside the gene matches: 2. CDR3 length: 14 amino acids. In germline, CDR1 is MNHEY, CDR2 SVGAGI. The CDR3 nucleotides are TGTGCCAGCAGTTGGGACAGGGGGCTATCACCCCTCCACTTT. Translated: CASSWDRGLSPLHF.

The J gene is TRBJ1-6, the V gene TRBV7-2; D call uncertain. The length of the CDR3 is 15 residues. CDR1 SGHTA and CDR2 FQGNSA come from the germline V gene. V was shortened by 5 bases and J by 7 bases, with 15 bases between the two germline ends. The CDR3 region is CASSPRARRNSPLHF. CDR3 coding DNA: TGTGCCAGCAGCCCAAGGGCACGAAGGAATTCACCCCTCCACTTT.

The chain couples TRBV29-1 to TRBJ2-3; the D gene is possibly TRBD1 (5 bases). The V end lost 5 bases, the J end lost 0 bases, and 15 bases lay between the germline ends. The CDR3 runs 15 residues. Germline V gene lookup returns CDR1 SQVTM and CDR2 ANQGSEA. The CDR3 coding sequence is TGCAGCGTTCCCCTTGGGGCCGTTAGCACAGATACGCAGTATTTT. It specifies CSVPLGAVSTDTQYF.

This chain uses TRBV2 with TRBJ2-2, with TRBD2 matching 8 bases. Germline CDR1 SNHLY, CDR2 FYNNEI. This CDR3 contains 15 residues. With V trimmed by 6 bases and J by 5 bases, 8 bases remained unmatched. DNA of the CDR3: TGTGCCAGCAGCCCTGGGACTAGAAGGACCGGGGAGCTGTTTTTT. This gives the protein CASSPGTRRTGELFF.

The V call is TRBV7-8, the J call TRBJ2-2, with 14 bases identical to TRBD2. V was pared by 5 bases and J by 0 bases, with 5 bases of the junction left unmatched. CDR3 length: 18 amino acids. Germline CDR1 and CDR2: SGHVS and FQNEAQ. CDR3 amino acids: CASSKRTSGGTNTGELFF. CDR3 bases: TGTGCCAGCAGCAAACGGACTAGCGGGGGGACGAACACCGGGGAGCTGTTTTTT. The variable domain in full, completed from reference TRBV7-8 and TRBJ2-2, reads GAGVSQSPRYKVAKRGQDVALRCDPISGHVSLFWYQQALGQGPEFLTYFQNEAQLDKSGLPSDRFFAERPEGSVSTLKIQRTQQEDSAVYLCASSKRTSGGTNTGELFFGEGSRLTVL.

The chain is built from TRBV7-9 and TRBJ1-4; the D gene is possibly TRBD1 (5 bases). V dropped 8 bases and J dropped 8 bases, with 15 bases sitting between them. The CDR3 consists of 13 residues. CDR1 SEHNR and CDR2 FQNEAQ come from the germline V gene (reference sequence). CDR3 sequence reads: CASSVLEGEKLFF. CDR3 coding DNA: TGTGCCAGCTCTGTCTTGGAGGGGGAAAAACTGTTTTTT.

The chain uses TRBV6-5 and TRBJ2-5; no definite D call. Germline loops: CDR1 MNHEY, CDR2 SVGAGI. There are 13 residues in the CDR3. V was pared by 7 bases and J by 5 bases, with 14 bases between. This chain's CDR3 is CASTALGRETQYF. CDR3 in DNA: TGTGCCAGCACTGCTCTTGGGCGGGAGACCCAGTACTTC.

The CDR3 sequence: CASSFSVTDTQYF. For the CDR3, the DNA is TGTGCCAGCAGTTTTAGCGTCACAGATACGCAGTATTTT. This chain uses TRBV6-2 or TRBV6-3 with TRBJ2-3, with a weak D call TRBD2 (5 bases). CDR1 is MNHEY and CDR2 is SVGEGT in the germline V gene. This CDR3 region has 13 residues. The ends were cut back, 4 bases at V and 2 bases at J, with 7 bases in the middle.

This clone was recorded once. The gene calls are TRBV27 and TRBJ1-5, with TRBD1 matching over 11 bases. The ends lost 3 bases at V and 7 bases at J; junction bases unmatched: 5. The CDR3 is made up of 15 amino acids. Germline V gene lookup returns CDR1 MNHEY and CDR2 SMNVEV (reference sequence). Written as DNA, the CDR3 is TGTGCCAGCAGTTTTGGGACAGGGGGATTACAGCCCCAGCATTTT. Amino acids: CASSFGTGGLQPQHF.

The rearrangement links TRBV4-1 to TRBJ1-3, with D uncertain. The CDR3 is 16 residues long. Per germline, CDR1 MGHRA and CDR2 YSYEKL. V was pared by 1 base and J by 0 bases, with 10 bases between. CDR3 nucleotides: TGCGCCAGCAGCCAAGGGCAGCTCCTCTCTGGAAACACCATATATTTT. Residues: CASSQGQLLSGNTIYF.

The genes are TRBV7-2 and TRBJ2-7; 8 bases match TRBD2. The germline V gene has CDR1 SGHTA and CDR2 FQGNSA. The CDR3 is 12 residues long. Trimming removed 8 bases from V and 3 bases from J; junction bases left unmatched: 3. The CDR3 here is CASGRGVYEQYF. CDR3 sequence (DNA): TGTGCCAGCGGGCGGGGGGTCTACGAGCAGTACTTC.

This clone has more than one count but fewer than ten. V usage is TRBV6-6 and J usage is TRBJ2-7, with TRBD2 as a possible D gene (5 bases). This CDR3 contains 12 residues. From germline, CDR1 is MNHNY and CDR2 SVGAGI (reference sequence). V was clipped by 5 bases and J by 6 bases, with 11 bases between them. The CDR3 protein is CASSGAAGEQYF. Written as DNA, the CDR3 is TGTGCCAGCAGTGGAGCGGCAGGCGAGCAGTACTTC.

The chain links TRBV7-3 to TRBJ2-3; 12 bases map to TRBD2. The trim removed 4 bases at V and 6 bases at J, leaving 5 bases unmatched. The CDR3 is 15 residues long. Per germline, CDR1 SGHTA and CDR2 FQGTGA. The CDR3 DNA reads TGTGCCAGCAGCTCCGGACTAGCGGGGATGGATACGCAGTATTTT. It is translated as CASSSGLAGMDTQYF. The full variable domain, rest sourced from reference TRBV7-3 and TRBJ2-3, is GAGVSQTPSNKVTEKGKYVELRCDPISGHTALYWYRQSLGQGPEFLIYFQGTGAADDSGLPNDRFFAVRPEGSVSTLKIQRTERGDSAVYLCASSSGLAGMDTQYFGPGTRLTVL.

The V and J genes are TRBV19 and TRBJ1-1; TRBD1 aligns across 7 bases. The CDR3 spans 12 residues. Germline V gene data show CDR1 as LNHDA and CDR2 as SQIVND (reference sequence). V lost 8 bases to trimming and J lost 3 bases; unmatched junction nucleotides: 3. The CDR3 DNA follows: TGTGCCAGTCGGGACAGTTACACTGAAGCTTTCTTT. It codes for CASRDSYTEAFF. Variable domain in full (rest from reference TRBV19 and TRBJ1-1): DGGITQSPKYLFRKEGQNVTLSCEQNLNHDAMYWYRQDPGQGLRLIYYSQIVNDFQKGDIAEGYSVSREKKESFPLTVTSAQKNPTAFYLCASRDSYTEAFFGQGTRLTVV.

This chain joins TRBV5-1 and TRBJ2-5; D may be TRBD2 (5 bases). Germline V gene data show CDR1 as SGHRS and CDR2 as YFSETQ. The V gene lost 6 bases and the J gene lost 2 bases, with 17 bases spanning the gap. This CDR3 spans 15 amino acids. In DNA form, the CDR3 reads TGCGCCAGCACGAGAGACGGGGAGATACAAGAGACCCAGTACTTC. This translates into CASTRDGEIQETQYF. Full variable domain (outside the CDR3, taken from reference TRBV5-1 and TRBJ2-5): KAGVTQTPRYLIKTRGQQVTLSCSPISGHRSVSWYQQTPGQGLQFLFEYFSETQRNKGNFPGRFSGRQFSNSRSEMNVSTLELGDSALYLCASTRDGEIQETQYFGPGTRLLVL.